This T cell receptor beta chain derives from a study of CD8 T cells in Susac syndrome (dated by TCRdb to about 2019). Some background on the complete study: Repertoire sequencing was used to test whether CD8+ T cell activation and differentiation in Susac syndrome was antigen driven. The clonality of the CD8+ T cell repertoire was compared across approximately 11 healthy donors, around 14 Susac syndrome patients and under 17 multiple sclerosis patients.

V and J lose 2 bases and 5 bases, and a span of 18 bases separates them. The germline V gene sets CDR1 to SGDLS and CDR2 to YYNGEE. There are 16 amino acids in the CDR3, from cysteine to phenylalanine inclusive. Only the CDR3 DNA stays, 48 bases, in frame from base 1. This clonotype was seen just once. This clone's antigen is unknown. No quality values exist for individual bases; no much larger clone is one base distant. One read alone is a weak basis. Study-wide findings and limitations: The number of individuals in the TCR sequencing and HLA analysis was recognized as being relatively small.

RNA was extracted using the RNeasy kit, and roughly 0.5 to 1 microgram was reverse transcribed with random hexamers. The immunoSEQ multiplex PCR assay, which covers 54 Vbeta and 13 Jbeta segments, was used to amplify TCR beta CDR3 regions. PCR amplification bias was corrected by using a synthetic template baseline for primer optimization and computational correction. On the study's bioinformatics: Reads were assigned to V, D and J genes according to IMGT and analyzed in immunoSEQ Analyzer, with only productive sequences retained. To calculate clonality, Shannon entropy was normalized by log2 of the number of productive unique sequences and then subtracted from one. For each patient and control, public and private clones were evaluated within the 100 most prevalent clones. Clones were defined as Susac-specific when absent from the healthy and MS cohorts, from 1052 published viral clones and from other ImmuneACCESS disease sequences. TCRdb took the public reads, trimmed them with fastp at Q25, ran MiXCR for clone calling and kept in-frame beta chains. Each entry merges the rows of one CDR3 protein and shows their most common DNA and genes. The authors' filters were not applied to this entry. For this sample there are some 300,000 distinct CDR3 sequences; approximately 84% appear just once. The top ten clonotypes cover approximately 0.11% of the sample.

High-throughput TCR beta sequencing profiled peripheral blood CD8+ and CD4+ T cells from healthy donors, Susac syndrome patients and multiple sclerosis patients. Treatment-naive patients with stable or active relapsing-remitting disease fulfilling revised McDonald criteria were used as multiple sclerosis controls. Bulk CD8+ and CD4+ T cells were purified magnetically by negative isolation, whereas CD8+ TEMRA cells were enriched by FACS. Blood was collected in EDTA tubes and processed within 24 hours, with PBMCs isolated through density gradient centrifugation. PBMCs destined for TCR sequencing were cryopreserved in liquid nitrogen and later thawed in a 37 °C water bath. The sorted or isolated CD4+, CD8+ and CD8+ TEMRA cells had a purity of 90% or higher.

The chain couples TRBV9 to TRBJ2-3, and possibly TRBD2, on 5 matching bases. Material: CD8+ T cells from PBMCs. This sequence originates from a human donor with multiple sclerosis. The DNA is TGTGCCAGCAGCGTGAGAGTTAAGACCAGCGGAGATACGCAGTATTTT. This encodes CASSVRVKTSGDTQYF.